This T cell receptor beta chain was sequenced in a study of CD8 T cells in ankylosing spondylitis. Study results and limitations: Earlier studies detected some motif variants in reactive arthritis synovial fluid and blood. Reportedly, matched ankylosing spondylitis synovial fluid was significantly enriched for disease-linked clones. Made up of under ten highly homologous variants, a TCR beta motif appeared characteristic of ankylosing spondylitis blood.

This CDR3 spans 15 amino acids. V was clipped by 5 bases and J by 10 bases, with 21 bases between them. Germline V lookup: CDR1 SGHTA, CDR2 FQGNSA. Molecular-barcoded quantitative 5'-RACE produced these TCR beta libraries. TCRdb redid the calling of the 5' RACE reads with MiXCR, one entry per CDR3 protein. The table includes roughly 490,000 distinct CDR3 sequences, approximately 5.3% detected once. This clonotype appeared many times. The antigen is unknown. This TCR was recovered from a male donor with ankylosing spondylitis. The specimen was blood, either unsorted or a sorted T cell fraction (not recorded which). The chain recombines TRBV7-2 with TRBJ2-1; D tentatively reads TRBD1 or TRBD2 (5 bases each). The CDR3 reads CASSILGTQHGEQFF. Here the CDR3 DNA reads TGTGCCAGCAGCATCCTCGGGACGCAACATGGGGAGCAGTTCTTC.